This paragraph covers one T cell receptor (beta chain) sequence. Patients were excluded for autoimmune disease history or systemic immunosuppression. Peripheral blood came from all dose cohorts at three timepoints. This sample stems from a study of OX40 agonist ivuxolimab in advanced cancers. Germline loops: CDR1 SNHLY, CDR2 FYNNEI. The V and J ends lost 7 bases and 2 bases, in that order; junction bases with no gene match: 10. The CDR3 is 15 amino acids. The table came from immunoSEQ multiplex PCR; TCRdb's copy has only in-frame clones and leaves some out. The table lists some 58,000 clones, about 82% of them singletons.

The chain links TRBV2 to TRBJ1-2, with 7 bases identical to TRBD1. This sequence originates from an adult with an advanced solid tumor such as melanoma, head and neck, liver or kidney cancer. The specimen comprised CD4+ or CD8+ T cells sorted from blood, sampled in a trial of the OX40 agonist ivuxolimab. The CDR3 DNA sequence: TGTGCCAGCACTGAGGGGGCCCGCACCAACTATGGCTACACCTTC. It yields the protein CASTEGARTNYGYTF.